This note documents a single T cell receptor (beta chain) sequence. Profiled with immunoSEQ multiplex PCR; TCRdb holds only in-frame clones, not every one. The data hold a few hundred thousand clones, with approximately 88% observed a single time. The J segment lost 5 bases and the V segment lost 5 bases, leaving 14 bases of the junction unmatched. The CDR3 is 16 amino acids. CDR1 and CDR2 from the germline V gene are PRHDT and FYEKMQ (reference sequence). The data were taken from a study of blood T cell repertoires in COVID-19. Study details: There were acute and convalescent COVID-19 samples, and they came from the United States, Italy and Spain. PBMCs, B-cell-depleted T cells, or T cells were the source of the cDNA or gDNA that made up the material.

This chain joins TRBV13 and TRBJ2-5, with TRBD2 matching 7 bases. The sample was peripheral blood. The receptor was isolated from a woman in her fifties or sixties with active or convalescent COVID-19. The CDR3 sequence is CASSPRLAGGGETQYF. The CDR3 DNA reads TGTGCCAGCAGCCCGCGATTAGCGGGTGGCGGGGAGACCCAGTACTTC.